This passage covers 24 T cell receptor beta chains from one sample sequenced in a study of blood T cells in healthy people across ages. Primed by a sample-barcoded 5' primer and a J-beta primer mix, a second PCR proceeded for roughly 7 to 11 cycles. TCRdb redid the calling of the 5' RACE reads with MiXCR, one entry per CDR3 protein. In the table there are hundreds of thousands of distinct CDR3 sequences, around half of which are singletons. Sequences were obtained from blood. These receptors were taken from a man older than 75 in good health.

This clonotype was picked up many times. This CDR3 is CASSQDGTGDNEQFF. The DNA for the CDR3 is TGCGCCAGCAGCCAAGACGGGACAGGGGACAATGAGCAGTTCTTC. The chain combines TRBV4-3 with TRBJ2-1, with 10 bases that match TRBD1. From germline, CDR1 is LGHNA and CDR2 YSLEER. The CDR3 runs 15 residues. Germline trimming cut 0 bases from V and 5 bases from J; bases unmatched to any gene: 1.

Only a few counts were recorded for this clonotype. The chain couples TRBV2 to TRBJ2-7; TRBD2 is a possible D gene (5 bases). CDR3 length: 13 residues. Germline CDR1 is SNHLY and CDR2 is FYNNEI. CDR3 DNA: TGTGTCAGAGGACCCTCCGCCGGAGGCGAGCAGTACTTC. Its protein is CVRGPSAGGEQYF.

The chain joins TRBV15 to TRBJ2-4, with D possibly matching TRBD1 (5 bases). This CDR3 is 12 amino acids long. Germline loops: CDR1 LNHNV, CDR2 YYDKDF (reference sequence). V shed 6 bases and J shed 6 bases, with 9 bases lying between them. The CDR3 DNA reads as TGTGCCACCAGTGGAAGGGGAAACATTCAGTACTTC. This gives the protein CATSGRGNIQYF.

As concerns this clonotype: One base away lies a much larger clone, so this may be a sequencing read error. This rearrangement joins TRBV7-6 to TRBJ2-5; 7 bases are a match to TRBD1. This CDR3 spans 14 amino acids. Germline CDR1 and CDR2: SGHVS and FNYEAQ. Trimming at V came to 5 bases and at J to 1 base, leaving 4 bases not matched to a gene. The DNA of the CDR3 is TGTGCCAGCAGCGCCCGACAGGGCCAAGAGACCCAGTACTTC. This encodes CASSARQGQETQYF.

V is TRBV25-1 and J is TRBJ2-5; TRBD2 aligns across 9 bases. The CDR3 runs to 16 residues. Germline loops: CDR1 MGHDK, CDR2 SYGVNS. V gave up 3 bases and J gave up 7 bases; unmatched junction bases: 12. The CDR3 DNA follows: TGTGCCAGCAGTGACTCTACTAGCGGGTCAGCGGGGACCCAGTACTTC. This gives the protein CASSDSTSGSAGTQYF. The full variable domain, completed using reference TRBV25-1 and TRBJ2-5, is EADIYQTPRYLVIGTGKKITLECSQTMGHDKMYWYQQDPGMELHLIHYSYGVNSTEKGDLSSESTVSRIRTEHFPLTLESARPSHTSQYLCASSDSTSGSAGTQYFGPGTRLLVL.

This clonotype turned up a few times. This chain joins TRBV10-3 and TRBJ2-7; 11 nucleotides match TRBD1. The germline V gene encodes CDR1 ENHRY and CDR2 SYGVKD. The CDR3 contains 13 residues. Trimming took 4 bases from V and 7 from J; bases not matched to a gene: 3. The CDR3 is CAISGDRGMEQYF. Here the CDR3 DNA reads TGTGCCATCAGTGGGGACAGGGGGATGGAGCAGTACTTC.

This clonotype was found a few times. The chain uses TRBV5-1 and TRBJ1-4; unclear D gene. Trimming stripped 4 bases from V and 4 bases from J, with 5 bases between. The CDR3 sequence is 12 residues long. CDR1 is SGHRS, CDR2 YFSETQ, per germline. The CDR3 is CASSADNEKLFF. CDR3 nucleotide sequence: TGCGCCAGCAGCGCCGATAATGAAAAACTGTTTTTT.

The chain recombines TRBV2 with TRBJ2-7; D perhaps matches TRBD2 (6 bases). CDR1 SNHLY and CDR2 FYNNEI come from the germline V gene. This CDR3 contains 11 residues. The V and J ends lost 6 bases and 13 bases respectively, with 16 bases between them. CDR3 sequence (DNA): TGTGCCAGCAGAACCCGGGACTCCCTATACTTC. The encoded protein is CASRTRDSLYF.

The V gene is TRBV29-1, the J gene TRBJ2-5; tentative D call: TRBD2 (5 bases). The germline V gene encodes CDR1 SQVTM and CDR2 ANQGSEA. V was shortened by 3 bases and J by 11 bases, with 22 bases between the two germline ends. The CDR3 runs 14 residues. The CDR3 DNA reads TGCAGCGTTGAGCCCAGCGGAGCCCACAATGAGCAGTACTTC. Its translation is CSVEPSGAHNEQYF.

This clonotype was seen only a few times. The chain uses TRBV6-2 or TRBV6-3 and TRBJ2-7, with 8 bases lining up with TRBD1. In germline, CDR1 is MNHEY, CDR2 SVGEGT. Losses at the gene ends were 0 bases for V and 3 bases for J; bases not matched to a gene: 4. This CDR3 is built from 15 residues. In DNA, the CDR3 is TGTGCCAGCAGTTACTCACGACAGGGGATCTACGAGCAGTACTTC. Encoded protein: CASSYSRQGIYEQYF.

The J gene is TRBJ1-4, the V gene TRBV6-6; D is unclear. The germline gives CDR1 MNHNY, CDR2 SVGAGI (reference sequence). V was shortened by 5 bases and J by 8 bases, with 9 bases between the two germline ends. This CDR3 is 12 amino acids long. CDR3: CASSRPEEKLFF. CDR3 in DNA: TGTGCCAGCAGTCGCCCAGAGGAAAAACTGTTTTTT.

This clonotype was seen ten or more times. J is TRBJ2-7 and V is TRBV20-1, with 10 bases lining up with TRBD2. CDR1 DFQATT and CDR2 SNEGSKA come from the germline V gene (reference sequence). V was clipped by 7 bases and J by 0 bases; unmatched bases: 9. The CDR3 has 15 residues. The CDR3 bases are TGCAGTGTTTCCCCTTGGACTAGCGGCTCCTACGAGCAGTACTTC. It is translated as CSVSPWTSGSYEQYF.

This clonotype has only a few counts. The chain joins TRBV6-5 to TRBJ2-5, with D maybe TRBD1 (5 bases). The CDR3 contains 15 residues. Germline V gene sequence: CDR1 MNHEY, CDR2 SVGAGI. The V end was cut by 4 bases, the J end by 5 bases, with 17 bases between. Here the CDR3 reads CASSSRPGLGETQYF. CDR3 DNA sequence: TGTGCCAGCAGTTCCCGGCCAGGGTTGGGTGAGACCCAGTACTTC.

The genes are TRBV29-1 and TRBJ2-2, with a tentative D call TRBD2 (5 bases). The V end lost 4 bases, the J end lost 4 bases, and 10 bases lay between the germline ends. Germline CDR1 is SQVTM and CDR2 is ANQGSEA. This CDR3 is built from 13 residues. The CDR3 spells CSVGEIGTGELFF. The CDR3 DNA reads TGCAGCGTTGGGGAGATAGGCACCGGGGAGCTGTTTTTT.

V gene TRBV29-1 combines with J gene TRBJ2-7, with 10 nucleotides matching TRBD1. The trim removed 5 bases at V and 0 bases at J, leaving 7 bases unmatched. Germline V lookup: CDR1 SQVTM, CDR2 ANQGSEA. This CDR3 has 15 amino acids. CDR3 in DNA: TGCAGCGTTCAAGGGACAGGGGAAAGCTCCTACGAGCAGTACTTC. Its protein is CSVQGTGESSYEQYF.

The J gene is TRBJ2-4, the V gene TRBV7-2; 13 nucleotides align to TRBD2. The closer fit of TRBJ2-7 to the DNA end suggests the J call may be wrong. Germline loops: CDR1 SGHTA, CDR2 FQGNSA. The CDR3 covers 16 residues. The CDR3 is CASSREGLAGIYEQYF. CDR3 nucleotide sequence: TGTGCCAGCAGCCGCGAGGGACTAGCGGGAATCTACGAGCAGTACTTC.

As for this clonotype: Compared with germline, one end of the junction differs, possibly owing to a read error. V gene TRBV27 combines with J gene TRBJ2-3; maybe TRBD1 (7 bases). The CDR3 runs 15 residues. Germline V gives CDR1 MNHEY, CDR2 SMNVEV (reference sequence). Here the CDR3 DNA reads TGTACCAGCAGTCCCATTGGAGGGGGCCCAGATACGCAGTATTTT. Translation gives CTSSPIGGGPDTQYF.

The V gene is TRBV7-2, the J gene TRBJ2-7, with 11 bases aligning to TRBD2. The CDR3 has 15 residues. CDR1 SGHTA and CDR2 FQGNSA come from the germline V gene. The J segment lost 3 bases and the V segment lost 5 bases, leaving 6 bases of the junction unmatched. CDR3 coding DNA: TGTGCCAGCAGCCGTACTAGCGGGAGCATCTACGAGCAGTACTTC. This codes for CASSRTSGSIYEQYF.

This clonotype appeared a few times. The genes are TRBV12-3 or TRBV12-4 and TRBJ2-5; TRBD2 agrees at 13 bases. V lost 6 bases and J lost 3; bases outside the gene matches: 7. The CDR3 is 16 residues long. The CDR3 sequence is CASRKLAGGREETQYF. The CDR3 nucleotides are TGTGCCAGCAGAAAACTAGCGGGAGGGCGAGAAGAGACCCAGTACTTC.

The rearrangement links TRBV12-3 or TRBV12-4 to TRBJ2-3; 8 bases line up with TRBD2. V lost 5 bases and J lost 1; bases outside the gene matches: 11. This CDR3 is 17 amino acids long. In nucleotides, the CDR3 is TGTGCCAGCAGTACGACTTCCGGGACTAGACGCACAGATACGCAGTATTTT. This encodes CASSTTSGTRRTDTQYF.

The rearrangement uses TRBV6-2 or TRBV6-3 and TRBJ2-7; D unresolved. The CDR3 spans 12 residues. The V end lost 7 bases, the J end lost 3 bases, and 10 bases lay between the germline ends. Germline CDR1 is MNHEY and CDR2 is SVGEGT. The CDR3 spells CASKDQLYEQYF. CDR3 in DNA: TGTGCCAGCAAGGATCAACTCTACGAGCAGTACTTC.

The CDR3 here is CASSQGRSKLGSLPYEQYF. In DNA form, the CDR3 reads TGCGCCAGCAGCCAAGGAAGGTCAAAACTCGGGTCGTTACCTTACGAGCAGTACTTC. The chain couples TRBV4-3 to TRBJ2-4; no firm D call. The J call may be wrong; the DNA end is better matched by TRBJ2-7. CDR3 length: 19 residues. Germline V gives CDR1 LGHNA, CDR2 YSLEER.

This clonotype was seen ten or more times. The J gene is TRBJ1-5, the V gene TRBV29-1; TRBD1 aligns across 7 bases. Germline V gene sequence: CDR1 SQVTM, CDR2 ANQGSEA. This CDR3 has 13 amino acids. The junction had 2 bases not matched to a gene; V was cut back by 4 bases and J by 2 bases. The CDR3 nucleotides read TGCAGCGTTGGGGACAGCGGCAATCAGCCCCAGCATTTT. Its protein is CSVGDSGNQPQHF.

This chain links TRBV20-1 with TRBJ2-3; 9 bases are shared with TRBD2. V shed 5 bases and J 3 bases; nucleotides not matched to a gene: 6. CDR1 is DFQATT, CDR2 SNEGSKA, per germline (reference sequence). The CDR3 consists of 14 residues. CDR3: CSAQLSGRTDTQYF. CDR3 bases: TGCAGTGCTCAACTTAGCGGGAGAACAGATACGCAGTATTTT.